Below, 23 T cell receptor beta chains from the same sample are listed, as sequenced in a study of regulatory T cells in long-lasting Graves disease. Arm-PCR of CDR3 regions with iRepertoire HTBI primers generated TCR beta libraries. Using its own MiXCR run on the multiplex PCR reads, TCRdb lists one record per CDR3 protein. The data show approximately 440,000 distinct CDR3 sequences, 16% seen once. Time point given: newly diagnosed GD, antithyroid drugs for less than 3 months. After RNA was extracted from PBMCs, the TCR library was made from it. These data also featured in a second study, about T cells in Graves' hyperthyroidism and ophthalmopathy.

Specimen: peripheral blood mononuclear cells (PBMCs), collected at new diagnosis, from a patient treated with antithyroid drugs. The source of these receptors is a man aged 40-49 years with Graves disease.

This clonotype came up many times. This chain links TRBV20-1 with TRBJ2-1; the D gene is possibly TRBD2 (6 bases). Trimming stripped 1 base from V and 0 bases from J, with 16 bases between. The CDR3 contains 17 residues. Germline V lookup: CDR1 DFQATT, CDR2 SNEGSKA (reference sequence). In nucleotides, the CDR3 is TGCAGTGCTAGAGGACTAGGGAATCCCCTCTCCTACAATGAGCAGTTCTTC. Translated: CSARGLGNPLSYNEQFF.

In DNA form, the CDR3 reads TGTGCCATCAGTGATATGGGTTGGGGGGGGGATCACGAGACCCAGTACTTC. Protein: CAISDMGWGGDHETQYF. The rearrangement uses TRBV10-3 and TRBJ2-5; 7 positions agree with TRBD2. Unmatched junction bases numbered 15, after V lost 3 bases and J lost 5 bases. CDR3 length: 17 residues. CDR1 and CDR2 (germline): ENHRY, SYGVKD.

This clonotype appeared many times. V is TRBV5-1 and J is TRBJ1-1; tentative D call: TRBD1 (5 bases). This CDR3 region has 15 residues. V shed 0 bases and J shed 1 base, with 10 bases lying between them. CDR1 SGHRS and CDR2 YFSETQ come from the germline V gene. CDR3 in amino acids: CASSLASTENTEAFF. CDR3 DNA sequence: TGCGCCAGCAGCTTGGCCTCGACAGAGAACACTGAAGCTTTCTTT.

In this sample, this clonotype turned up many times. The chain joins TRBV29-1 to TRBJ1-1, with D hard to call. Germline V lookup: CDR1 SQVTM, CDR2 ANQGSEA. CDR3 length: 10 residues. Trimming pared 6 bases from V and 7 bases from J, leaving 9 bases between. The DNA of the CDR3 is TGCAGCGTGAGGGCCCATGAAGCTTTCTTT. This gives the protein CSVRAHEAFF. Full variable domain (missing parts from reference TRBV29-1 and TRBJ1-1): SAVISQKPSRDICQRGTSLTIQCQVDSQVTMMFWYRQQPGQSLTLIATANQGSEATYESGFVIDKFPISRPNLTFSTLTVSNMSPEDSSIYLCSVRAHEAFFGQGTRLTVV.

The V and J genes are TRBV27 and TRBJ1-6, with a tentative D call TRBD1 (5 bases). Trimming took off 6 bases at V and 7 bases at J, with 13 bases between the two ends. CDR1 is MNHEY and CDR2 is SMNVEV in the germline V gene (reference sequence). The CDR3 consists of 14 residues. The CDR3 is CASRLRTPNSPLHF. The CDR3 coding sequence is TGTGCCAGCAGGCTTCGGACACCGAATTCACCCCTCCACTTT.

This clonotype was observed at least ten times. The CDR3 loop reads CASKAGVFYEQYF. The CDR3 DNA sequence: TGTGCCAGCAAGGCGGGAGTTTTCTACGAGCAGTACTTC. The V gene is TRBV28, the J gene TRBJ2-7; 7 bases agree with TRBD2. V was clipped by 7 bases and J by 3 bases; unmatched bases: 6. Germline CDR1 reads MDHEN; CDR2 reads SYDVKM. The CDR3 contains 13 residues. Filled out from reference TRBV28 and TRBJ2-7, the complete variable domain reads DVKVTQSSRYLVKRTGEKVFLECVQDMDHENMFWYRQDPGLGLRLIYFSYDVKMKEKGDIPEGYSVSREKKERFSLILESASTNQTSMYLCASKAGVFYEQYFGPGTRLTVT.

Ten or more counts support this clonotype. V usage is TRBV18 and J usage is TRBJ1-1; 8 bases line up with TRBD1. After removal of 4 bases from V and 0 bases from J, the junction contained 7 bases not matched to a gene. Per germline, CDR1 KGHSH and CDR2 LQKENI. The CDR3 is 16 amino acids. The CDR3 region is CASSLGQGRVNTEAFF. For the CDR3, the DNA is TGTGCCAGCTCACTAGGACAGGGAAGGGTGAACACTGAAGCTTTCTTT.

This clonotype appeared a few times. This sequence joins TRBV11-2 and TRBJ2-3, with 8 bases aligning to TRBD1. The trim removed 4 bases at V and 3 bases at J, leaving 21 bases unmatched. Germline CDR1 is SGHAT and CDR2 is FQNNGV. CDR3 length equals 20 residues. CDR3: CASSYRQGKPRLVMTDTQYF. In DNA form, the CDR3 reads TGTGCCAGCAGCTACCGACAGGGGAAGCCCAGACTCGTAATGACAGATACGCAGTATTTT.

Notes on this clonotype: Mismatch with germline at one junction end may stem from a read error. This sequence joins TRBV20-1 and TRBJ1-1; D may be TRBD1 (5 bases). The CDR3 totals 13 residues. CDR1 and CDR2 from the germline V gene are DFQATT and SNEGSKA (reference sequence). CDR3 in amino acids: CSARARGITEAFF. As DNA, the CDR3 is TGCAGTGCCAGAGCGCGGGGGATCACTGAAGCTTTCTTT.

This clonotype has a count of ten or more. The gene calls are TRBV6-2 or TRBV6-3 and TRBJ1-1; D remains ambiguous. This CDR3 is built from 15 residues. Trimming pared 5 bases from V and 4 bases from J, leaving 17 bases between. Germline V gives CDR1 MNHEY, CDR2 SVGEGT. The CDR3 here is CASSPNIGLFTEAFF. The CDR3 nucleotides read TGTGCCAGCAGTCCCAACATAGGGCTCTTCACTGAAGCTTTCTTT.

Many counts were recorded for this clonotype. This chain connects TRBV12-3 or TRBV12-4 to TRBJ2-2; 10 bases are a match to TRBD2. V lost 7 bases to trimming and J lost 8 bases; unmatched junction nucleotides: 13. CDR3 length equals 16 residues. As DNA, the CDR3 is TGTGCCAGCACCCTAATAACTAGCGGGGTTCGAGGGGAGCTGTTTTTT. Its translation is CASTLITSGVRGELFF.

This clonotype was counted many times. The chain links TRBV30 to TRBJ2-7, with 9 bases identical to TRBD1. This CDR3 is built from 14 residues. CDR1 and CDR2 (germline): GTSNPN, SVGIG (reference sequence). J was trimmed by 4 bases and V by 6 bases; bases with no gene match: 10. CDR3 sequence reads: CACTPQGASYEQYF. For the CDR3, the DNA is TGTGCCTGTACGCCACAGGGGGCGTCATACGAGCAGTACTTC.

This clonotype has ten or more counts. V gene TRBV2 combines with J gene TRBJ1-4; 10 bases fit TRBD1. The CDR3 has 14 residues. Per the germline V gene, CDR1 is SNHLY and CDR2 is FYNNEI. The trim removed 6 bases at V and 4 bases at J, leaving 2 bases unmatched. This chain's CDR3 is CASRTGGFNEKLFF. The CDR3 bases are TGTGCCAGCAGGACAGGGGGCTTTAATGAAAAACTGTTTTTT.

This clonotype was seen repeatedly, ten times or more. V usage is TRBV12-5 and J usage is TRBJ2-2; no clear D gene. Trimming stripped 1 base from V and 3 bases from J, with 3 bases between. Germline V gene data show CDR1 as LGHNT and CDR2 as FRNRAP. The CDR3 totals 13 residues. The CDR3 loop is CASGLAYTGELFF. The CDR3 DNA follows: TGTGCTAGTGGTTTGGCCTACACCGGGGAGCTGTTTTTT. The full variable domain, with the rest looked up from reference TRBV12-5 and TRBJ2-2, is DARVTQTPRHKVTEMGQEVTMRCQPILGHNTVFWYRQTMMQGLELLAYFRNRAPLDDSGMPKDRFSAEMPDATLATLKIQPSEPRDSAVYFCASGLAYTGELFFGEGSRLTVL.

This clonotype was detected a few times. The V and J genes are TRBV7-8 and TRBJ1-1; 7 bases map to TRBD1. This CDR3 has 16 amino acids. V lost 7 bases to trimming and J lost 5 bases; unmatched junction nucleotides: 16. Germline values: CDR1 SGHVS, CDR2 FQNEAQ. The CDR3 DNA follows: TGTGCCAGCACTAATGCGGCAGGGGGAATAGGGACTGAAGCTTTCTTT. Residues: CASTNAAGGIGTEAFF.

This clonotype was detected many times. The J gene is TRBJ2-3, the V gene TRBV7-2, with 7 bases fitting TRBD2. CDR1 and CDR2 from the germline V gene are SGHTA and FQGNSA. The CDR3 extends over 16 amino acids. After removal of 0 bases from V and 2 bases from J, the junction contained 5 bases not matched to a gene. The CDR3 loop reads CASSLARGRFTDTQYF. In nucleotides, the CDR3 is TGTGCCAGCAGCTTAGCGCGGGGGAGATTCACAGATACGCAGTATTTT.

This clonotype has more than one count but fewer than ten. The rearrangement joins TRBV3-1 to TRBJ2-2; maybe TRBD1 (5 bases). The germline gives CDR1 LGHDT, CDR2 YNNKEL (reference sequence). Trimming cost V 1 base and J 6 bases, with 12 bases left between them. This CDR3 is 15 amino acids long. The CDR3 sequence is CASSQGGFRAGELFF. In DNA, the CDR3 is TGTGCCAGCAGCCAAGGAGGATTCAGGGCCGGGGAGCTGTTTTTT.

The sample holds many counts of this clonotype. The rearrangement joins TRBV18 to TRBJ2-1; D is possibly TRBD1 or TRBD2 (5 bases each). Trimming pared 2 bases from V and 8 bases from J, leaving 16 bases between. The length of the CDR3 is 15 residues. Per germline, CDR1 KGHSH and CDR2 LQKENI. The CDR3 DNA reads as TGTGCCAGCTCACCAGTCTTCGGGGCTTCGGATGAGCAGTTCTTC. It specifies CASSPVFGASDEQFF.

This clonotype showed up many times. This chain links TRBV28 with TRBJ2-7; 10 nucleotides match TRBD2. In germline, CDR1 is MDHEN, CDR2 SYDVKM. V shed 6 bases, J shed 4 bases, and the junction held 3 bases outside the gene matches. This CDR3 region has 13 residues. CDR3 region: CASSRTSGYEQYF. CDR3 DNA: TGTGCCAGCAGCCGGACTAGCGGTTACGAGCAGTACTTC.

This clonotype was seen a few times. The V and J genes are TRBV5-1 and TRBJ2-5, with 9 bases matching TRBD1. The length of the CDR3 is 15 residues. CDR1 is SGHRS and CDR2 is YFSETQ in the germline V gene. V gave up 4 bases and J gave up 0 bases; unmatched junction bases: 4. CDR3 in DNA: TGCGCCAGCAGCCAGGGGACAGGGTACCAAGAGACCCAGTACTTC. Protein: CASSQGTGYQETQYF.

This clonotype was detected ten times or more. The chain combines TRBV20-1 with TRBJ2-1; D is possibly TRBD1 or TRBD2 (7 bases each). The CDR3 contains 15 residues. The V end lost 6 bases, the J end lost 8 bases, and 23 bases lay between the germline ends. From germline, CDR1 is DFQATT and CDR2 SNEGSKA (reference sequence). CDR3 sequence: CSAPQFGGTADEQFF. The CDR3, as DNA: TGCAGTGCACCCCAATTCGGGGGGACAGCGGATGAGCAGTTCTTC.

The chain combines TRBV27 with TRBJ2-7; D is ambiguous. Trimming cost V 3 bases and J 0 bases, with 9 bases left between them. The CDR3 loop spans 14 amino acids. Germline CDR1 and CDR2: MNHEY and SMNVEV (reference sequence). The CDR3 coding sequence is TGTGCCAGCAGTTTGCGCTGGGACTCCTACGAGCAGTACTTC. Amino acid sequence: CASSLRWDSYEQYF.

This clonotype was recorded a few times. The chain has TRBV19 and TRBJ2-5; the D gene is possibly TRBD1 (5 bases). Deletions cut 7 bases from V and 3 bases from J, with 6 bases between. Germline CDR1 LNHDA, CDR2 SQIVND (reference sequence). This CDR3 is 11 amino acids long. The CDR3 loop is CASKGEETQYF. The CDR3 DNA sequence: TGTGCCAGTAAAGGGGAAGAGACCCAGTACTTC.